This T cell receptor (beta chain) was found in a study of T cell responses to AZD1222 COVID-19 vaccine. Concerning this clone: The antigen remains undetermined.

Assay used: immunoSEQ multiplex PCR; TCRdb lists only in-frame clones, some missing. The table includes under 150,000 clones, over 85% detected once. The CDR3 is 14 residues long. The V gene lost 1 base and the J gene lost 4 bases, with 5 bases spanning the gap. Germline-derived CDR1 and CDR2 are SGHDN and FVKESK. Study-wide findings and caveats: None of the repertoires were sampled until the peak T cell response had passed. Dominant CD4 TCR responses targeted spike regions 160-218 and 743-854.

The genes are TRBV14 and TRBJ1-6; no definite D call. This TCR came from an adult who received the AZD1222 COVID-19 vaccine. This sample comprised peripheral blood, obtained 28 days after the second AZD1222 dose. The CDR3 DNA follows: TGTGCCAGCAGCCAAGGTCGTTATAATTCACCCCTCCACTTT. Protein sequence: CASSQGRYNSPLHF.